These T cell receptor beta chains were read from a single sample in a study of OX40 agonist ivuxolimab in advanced cancers. The table came from immunoSEQ multiplex PCR; TCRdb's copy has only in-frame clones and leaves some out. The sample includes about 87,000 clones, approximately 82% of them seen just once. The source was CD4+ or CD8+ T cells sorted from blood, collected in a trial of the OX40 agonist ivuxolimab. These receptors were taken from an adult with an advanced solid tumor such as melanoma, head and neck, liver or kidney cancer. CDR3s include the opening cysteine and the closing phenylalanine or tryptophan. The order of the fields is D gene, V gene, J gene, clone size, CDR3 DNA, CDR3 protein. D genes are given only for firm matches. Size tells how often a clone was seen (once, few, many) or the class of an expanded clone, and some rows leave it out.

.,TRBV6-6,TRBJ1-3,.,TGTGCCAGCAGTTACAAGGAGCGGGGCACGGGAAACACCATATATTTT,CASSYKERGTGNTIYF
.,TRBV4-1,TRBJ2-5,few,TGCGCCAGCAGCCAAGCCAATGGGAGGGAGACCCAGTACTTC,CASSQANGRETQYF
TRBD2,TRBV30,TRBJ2-5,.,TGTGCCTGGAGTGTCGGGAGGAATGTAGAGACCCAGTACTTC,CAWSVGRNVETQYF
.,TRBV5-1,TRBJ2-7,.,TGCGCCAGCAGCTCAAGCTCCTACGAGCAGTACTTC,CASSSSSYEQYF
.,TRBV6-6,TRBJ1-4,few,TGTGCCAGCAGTTGGACGGAGGTTGAAAAACTGTTTTTT,CASSWTEVEKLFF
.,TRBV9,TRBJ2-3,.,TGTGCCAGCAGCCCCGAGGTCACAGATACGCAGTATTTT,CASSPEVTDTQYF
.,TRBV6-4,TRBJ1-1,few,TGTGCCAGCAGTGACTCGAGCCGTGGAACTGAAGCTTTCTTT,CASSDSSRGTEAFF
.,TRBV6-5,TRBJ1-2,.,TGTGCCAGCAGTTATTCCGTAGGAAGATATAACTATGGCTACACCTTC,CASSYSVGRYNYGYTF
TRBD1,TRBV9,TRBJ2-7,.,TGTGCCAGCAGTCAGGGACAGGGGGTATCCTACGAGCAGTACTTC,CASSQGQGVSYEQYF
.,TRBV5-5,TRBJ1-5,.,TGTGCCAGCAGCTTGCGAGGGGACCGCAATCAGCCCCAGCATTTT,CASSLRGDRNQPQHF
.,TRBV6-5,TRBJ1-2,.,TGTGCCAGCAGTCTCCAGGGACTCTATGGCTACACCTTC,CASSLQGLYGYTF
.,TRBV6-6,TRBJ1-2,.,TGTGCCAGCAGTTACTCCCAGGAACGAGATGGCTACACCTTC,CASSYSQERDGYTF
.,TRBV11-1,TRBJ2-5,.,TGTGCCAGCAGCTTAAGGCCAGGGTCCCAAGAGACCCAGTACTTC,CASSLRPGSQETQYF
TRBD2,TRBV5-1,TRBJ2-3,.,TGCGCCAGCAGCGCCGCTAGCGGGGGTCGGGATACGCAGTATTTT,CASSAASGGRDTQYF
.,TRBV6-5,TRBJ1-1,.,TGTGCCAGCAGTTCGCAGCGGGGGCGGGAGACTGAAGCTTTCTTT,CASSSQRGRETEAFF
.,TRBV25-1,TRBJ2-1,few,TGTGCCAGCACCAAACAGGGTGCGAATGAGCAGTTCTTC,CASTKQGANEQFF
.,TRBV6-5,TRBJ1-3,.,TGTGCCAGCAGTTACTCGATTGGAGGGTCTGGAAACACCATATATTTT,CASSYSIGGSGNTIYF
TRBD1,TRBV19,TRBJ1-5,.,TGTGCCAGTAGTGTACAGGGGACAGACCAGCCCCAGCATTTT,CASSVQGTDQPQHF
TRBD1,TRBV9,TRBJ1-2,few,TGTGCCAGCAGCGTACCGGGACAGGACTATGGCTACACCTTC,CASSVPGQDYGYTF
TRBD2,TRBV7-6,TRBJ2-3,.,TGTGCCAGCAGCTCACGACTAGCGGGGGAGACCTTGGATACGCAGTATTTT,CASSSRLAGETLDTQYF
.,TRBV7-9,TRBJ2-7,.,TGTGCCAGCAGCTTAGTTACCTACGAGCAGTACTTC,CASSLVTYEQYF
.,TRBV15,TRBJ1-1,.,TGTGCCACCAGCAGAGGGAGCGGGGGGAACACTGAAGCTTTCTTT,CATSRGSGGNTEAFF
TRBD2,TRBV6-1,TRBJ2-5,.,TGTGCCAGCAGGGCGGACGGGAGGGGCCCCCAGTACTTC,CASRADGRGPQYF
.,TRBV9,TRBJ2-7,few,TGTGCCAGCAGCTTAGACCCGGAGCCCTACGAGCAGTACTTC,CASSLDPEPYEQYF
TRBD1,TRBV7-9,TRBJ1-6,.,TGTGCCAGCAGCTTAACGACAGGGGTGTCACCCCTCCACTTT,CASSLTTGVSPLHF
.,TRBV9,TRBJ1-1,once,TGTGCCAGCAGCGTAGATCCCAAGGGCACTGAAGCTTTCTTT,CASSVDPKGTEAFF
TRBD1,TRBV6-1,TRBJ2-2,once,TGTGCCAGCAGGGGAACAGGGGTAAACACCGGGGAGCTGTTTTTT,CASRGTGVNTGELFF
.,TRBV7-3,TRBJ2-2,.,TGTGCCAGCTCGTCGCCCCTGACCGGGGAGCTGTTTTTT,CASSSPLTGELFF
.,TRBV7-2,TRBJ2-1,.,TGTGCCAGCAGCACCCAGAGGTCCGGCGTGGGGTTCTTC,CASSTQRSGVGFF
.,TRBV18,TRBJ2-7,.,TGTGCCAGCTCTCCACCTCGGGGGCAGCCCTACGAGCAGTACTTC,CASSPPRGQPYEQYF
.,TRBV5-8,TRBJ2-7,.,TGTGCCAGCAGCTTGGATGGGGCCTGGGACGAGCAGTACTTC,CASSLDGAWDEQYF
TRBD2,TRBV29-1,TRBJ2-3,few,TGCAGCGTTGAAGGGACTAGCGGAGATACGCAGTATTTT,CSVEGTSGDTQYF
.,TRBV7-9,TRBJ2-3,.,TGTGCCAGCAGCTTAGGACAGTCTGGAGATACGCAGTATTTT,CASSLGQSGDTQYF
.,TRBV5-1,TRBJ1-4,.,TGCGCCAGCAGCGGTACCGGGATCTACAGGGAGGAAAAACTGTTTTTT,CASSGTGIYREEKLFF
.,TRBV11-2,TRBJ1-3,.,TGTGCCAGCAGCATTAACCTCGGGGGGAACACCATATATTTT,CASSINLGGNTIYF
.,TRBV4-1,TRBJ2-3,.,TGCGCCAGCAGCCAACTTACAGGATTTAAGACAGATACGCAGTATTTT,CASSQLTGFKTDTQYF
TRBD1,TRBV10-1,TRBJ2-7,.,TGCGTTGAGGGAGGGACAGGGGGTTCCTACGAGCAGTACTTC,CVEGGTGGSYEQYF
TRBD2,TRBV4-2,TRBJ2-7,.,TGTGCCAGCAGCTCGGCATCCGGGACTAGCATCAACGAGCAGTACTTC,CASSSASGTSINEQYF
TRBD1,TRBV5-4,TRBJ1-4,.,TGTGCCAGCAGTTTAAATCGGGACAGCGAAAAACTGTTTTTT,CASSLNRDSEKLFF
TRBD2,TRBV6-5,TRBJ2-3,.,TGTGCCAGCAGTTCCCTAGCGGGGGGGAGAAATACGCAGTATTTT,CASSSLAGGRNTQYF
.,TRBV5-6,TRBJ1-1,.,TGTGCCAGCAGCTCATTCGATCTCAACACTGAAGCTTTCTTT,CASSSFDLNTEAFF